The T cell receptor beta chain described here comes from a study of identical twins. General observations from the study: Out-of-frame TCR alpha sharing in monozygotic twins exceeded recombination model predictions. Twin-shared out-of-frame alpha sequences were enriched for low generation probability.

One entry per CDR3 protein, called by TCRdb with MiXCR from the 5' RACE reads. Found here are about 100,000 distinct CDR3 sequences, 5.9% of them singletons; the top ten hold about an eighth. This clonotype has at least ten counts. No antigen is known for it. The length of the CDR3 is 15 residues. V shed 6 bases, J shed 3 bases, and the junction held 10 bases outside the gene matches. The sequenced material came from memory T cells sorted from blood. This chain uses TRBV12-3 or TRBV12-4 with TRBJ2-7; 8 bases line up with TRBD1. This sequence originates from a woman aged 45-65 years in good health. DNA for the CDR3: TGTGCCAGCAGGCCGATGGACAGGGTACTCTACGAGCAGTACTTC. As protein: CASRPMDRVLYEQYF.